Shown below are 15 T cell receptor beta chains from a single sample sequenced in a study of T cell responses to AZD1222 COVID-19 vaccine. Using immunoSEQ multiplex PCR, the repertoire was profiled, and TCRdb retains in-frame clones only, with some absent. The sample comprises 150,000 to 200,000 clones, about 87% of which are singletons, and 2.5% to 3% rests with the top ten. The sample was peripheral blood, taken on day 0 of MenACWY control vaccination. The receptors come from an adult in good health.

This chain uses TRBV10-3 with TRBJ1-1; tentatively, D is TRBD1 (5 bases). Trimming cost V 9 bases and J 4 bases, with 18 bases left between them. Germline CDR1 ENHRY, CDR2 SYGVKD. This CDR3 region has 14 residues. CDR3 bases: TGTGCCATTTCTTCACAGGTTACGGGCACTGAAGCTTTCTTT. Translation gives CAISSQVTGTEAFF.

As DNA, the CDR3 is TGTGCCAGCACCCAAGCCTGGAACACTGAAGCTTTCTTT. Protein sequence: CASTQAWNTEAFF. The chain recombines TRBV6-1 with TRBJ1-1; no clear D. CDR3 size: 13 residues. The V gene's germline CDR1 is MNHNS and CDR2 SASEGT. Trimming pared 7 bases from V and 1 base from J, leaving 10 bases between.

This sequence joins TRBV28 and TRBJ1-1, with 9 bases identical to TRBD1. The CDR3 runs 15 residues. The V gene's germline CDR1 is MDHEN and CDR2 SYDVKM. The junction had 13 bases not matched to a gene; V was cut back by 4 bases and J by 10 bases. The chain's CDR3 is CASSSAGTGFERAFF. CDR3 nucleotides: TGTGCCAGCAGTTCCGCCGGGACAGGGTTTGAGAGAGCTTTCTTT.

V usage is TRBV15 and J usage is TRBJ2-7; possibly TRBD1 for D (5 bases). The CDR3 consists of 14 residues. The V gene's germline CDR1 is LNHNV and CDR2 YYDKDF (reference sequence). The V gene lost 0 bases and the J gene lost 4 bases, with 10 bases spanning the gap. The CDR3 loop is CATSRDRAPYEQYF. As DNA, the CDR3 is TGTGCCACCAGCAGAGACAGGGCCCCTTACGAGCAGTACTTC.

V usage is TRBV15 and J usage is TRBJ1-4, with D tentatively TRBD1 (5 bases). Germline values: CDR1 LNHNV, CDR2 YYDKDF (reference sequence). Deletions cut 1 base from V and 7 bases from J, with 10 bases between. The CDR3 length is 14 residues. The CDR3 DNA is TGTGCCACCAGCAGAGGATGGGGGAGTGAAAAACTGTTTTTT. This encodes CATSRGWGSEKLFF.

V usage is TRBV9 and J usage is TRBJ1-4; no definite D call. The CDR3 consists of 17 residues. Per the germline V gene, CDR1 is SGDLS and CDR2 is YYNGEE. V lost 4 bases, J lost 0 bases, and 16 bases lay in between. The CDR3 DNA reads TGTGCCAGCAGCCCAGGACCCTTTGGTGCAACTAATGAAAAACTGTTTTTT. It encodes CASSPGPFGATNEKLFF.

The rearrangement joins TRBV4-2 to TRBJ1-1; no definite D call. Trimming cost V 1 base and J 8 bases, with 11 bases left between them. This CDR3 is 13 amino acids long. Germline CDR1 and CDR2: LGHNA and YNFKEQ. CDR3 nucleotides: TGTGCCAGCAGCCAAGGCTCAAACCCAGAAGCTTTCTTT. Residues: CASSQGSNPEAFF.

The V and J genes are TRBV3-1 (or the pseudogene TRBV3-2) and TRBJ1-6, with 10 bases fitting TRBD1. Trimming removed 3 bases from V and 6 bases from J; junction bases left unmatched: 11. Per germline, CDR1 LGHDT and CDR2 YNNKEL (reference sequence). The length of the CDR3 is 18 residues. Written as DNA, the CDR3 is TGTGCCAGCAGCCACCACCGGGACAGGGGACGGTGTAATTCACCCCTCCACTTT. Translated: CASSHHRDRGRCNSPLHF.

CDR3 protein: CASSGRDISYEQYF. The CDR3 DNA sequence: TGTGCCAGCAGCGGAAGGGACATTTCCTACGAGCAGTACTTC. The chain recombines TRBV9 with TRBJ2-7; weak D call: TRBD1 (6 bases). The CDR3 is 14 residues long. Deletions cut 3 bases from V and 1 base from J, with 11 bases between. Germline CDR1 reads SGDLS; CDR2 reads YYNGEE.

V gene TRBV6-6 combines with J gene TRBJ1-2; D is unresolved. V lost 5 bases and J 2 bases, leaving 9 bases between the germline ends. The length of the CDR3 is 13 residues. In germline, CDR1 is MNHNY, CDR2 SVGAGI (reference sequence). The chain's CDR3 is CASSLGSNYGYTF. The CDR3 DNA follows: TGTGCCAGCAGTCTGGGATCAAACTATGGCTACACCTTC.

The V gene is TRBV3-1 (or the pseudogene TRBV3-2), the J gene TRBJ2-5; D uncertain. CDR1 and CDR2 from the germline V gene are LGHDT and YNNKEL (reference sequence). The CDR3 covers 15 residues. The V gene lost 4 bases and the J gene lost 3 bases, with 15 bases spanning the gap. Here the CDR3 reads CASSPPFGQKETQYF. The CDR3 nucleotides are TGTGCCAGCAGCCCCCCTTTCGGGCAGAAAGAGACCCAGTACTTC.

The CDR3 region has the DNA TGTGCCAGCAGGGGACTAGCGTCCTCCTACGAGCAGTACTTC. This encodes CASRGLASSYEQYF. The rearrangement joins TRBV6-5 to TRBJ2-7; TRBD2 agrees at 10 bases. Germline CDR1 and CDR2: MNHEY and SVGAGI. CDR3 length: 14 residues. V dropped 6 bases and J dropped 0; count of bases not matched to a gene: 2.

The J gene is TRBJ2-7, the V gene TRBV4-1, with D perhaps given as TRBD1 or TRBD2 (5 bases each). Between the trimmed V and J ends, which lost 2 bases and 5 bases, there was a span of 13 bases. From germline, CDR1 is MGHRA and CDR2 YSYEKL. The CDR3 length is 14 residues. The CDR3 spells CASSQRQGANEQYF. The CDR3 DNA follows: TGCGCCAGCAGCCAACGTCAGGGAGCCAACGAGCAGTACTTC.

The chain recombines TRBV6-1 with TRBJ2-7; 7 nucleotides line up with TRBD1. The trim removed 3 bases at V and 0 bases at J, leaving 8 bases unmatched. The length of the CDR3 is 16 residues. CDR1 and CDR2 from the germline V gene are MNHNS and SASEGT. DNA for the CDR3: TGTGCCAGCAGTGATCTGACAGGGTGGGGCTCCTACGAGCAGTACTTC. This gives the protein CASSDLTGWGSYEQYF.

The genes are TRBV7-9 and TRBJ1-2; D possibly corresponds to TRBD1 (6 bases). V shed 5 bases and J shed 5 bases, with 18 bases lying between them. The CDR3 is 15 amino acids. Germline CDR1 reads SEHNR; CDR2 reads FQNEAQ (reference sequence). The DNA for the CDR3 is TGTGCCAGCAGCCCCGGGACAAGTACAGATTATGGCTACACCTTC. Its translation: CASSPGTSTDYGYTF. Full variable domain (rest looked up from reference TRBV7-9 and TRBJ1-2): DTGVSQNPRHKITKRGQNVTFRCDPISEHNRLYWYRQTLGQGPEFLTYFQNEAQLEKSRLLSDRFSAERPKGSFSTLEIQRTEQGDSAMYLCASSPGTSTDYGYTFGSGTRLTVV.